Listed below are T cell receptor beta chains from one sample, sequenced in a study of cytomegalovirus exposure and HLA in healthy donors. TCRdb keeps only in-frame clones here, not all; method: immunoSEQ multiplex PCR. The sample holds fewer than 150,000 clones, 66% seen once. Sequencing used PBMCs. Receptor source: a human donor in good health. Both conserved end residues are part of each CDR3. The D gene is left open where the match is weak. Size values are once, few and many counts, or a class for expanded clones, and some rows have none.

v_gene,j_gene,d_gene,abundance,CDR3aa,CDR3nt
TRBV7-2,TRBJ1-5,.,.,CASSLGGLSNQPQHF,TGTGCCAGCAGCTTGGGGGGGCTGAGCAATCAGCCCCAGCATTTT
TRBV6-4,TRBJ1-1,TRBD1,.,CASSRNGQGTEAFF,TGTGCCAGCAGCCGAAATGGACAGGGGACTGAAGCTTTCTTT
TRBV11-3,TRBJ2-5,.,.,CASSTYWGQEAQYF,TGTGCCAGCAGCACATACTGGGGCCAAGAGGCCCAGTACTTC
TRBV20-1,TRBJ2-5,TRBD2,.,CSGEGPETQYF,TGCAGTGGGGAGGGGCCAGAGACCCAGTACTTC
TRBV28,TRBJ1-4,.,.,CASLRTGSNEKLFF,TGTGCCAGCTTACGTACAGGATCGAATGAAAAACTGTTTTTT
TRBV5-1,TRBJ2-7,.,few,CASRDGGSSYEQYF,TGCGCCAGCAGGGACGGCGGGTCGTCCTACGAGCAGTACTTC
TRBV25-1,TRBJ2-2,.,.,CASSESQGYMTGELFF,TGTGCCAGCAGTGAATCGCAGGGGTATATGACCGGGGAGCTGTTTTTT
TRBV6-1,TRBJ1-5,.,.,CASSDRSQHF,TGTGCCAGCAGTGACAGGTCCCAGCATTTT
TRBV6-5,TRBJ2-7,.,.,CASSKGRDSYEQYF,TGTGCCAGCAGTAAAGGGCGGGACTCCTACGAGCAGTACTTC
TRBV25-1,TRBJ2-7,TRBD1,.,CASSESAGGSYEQYF,TGTGCCAGCAGTGAATCGGCAGGGGGTTCCTACGAGCAGTACTTC
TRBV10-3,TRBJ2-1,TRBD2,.,CAIRPRTSGRGVDNEQFF,TGTGCCATCAGGCCGCGGACTAGCGGAAGGGGAGTCGACAATGAGCAGTTCTTC
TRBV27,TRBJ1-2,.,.,CASSFKGSNYGYTF,TGTGCCAGCAGTTTTAAGGGGTCTAACTATGGCTACACCTTC
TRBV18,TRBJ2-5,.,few,CASSPRVSEETQYF,TGTGCCAGCTCACCGAGGGTCAGCGAAGAGACCCAGTACTTC
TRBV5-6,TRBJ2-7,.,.,CASSTRLHRTYEQYF,TGTGCCAGCAGCACGCGGCTCCACCGTACCTACGAGCAGTACTTC
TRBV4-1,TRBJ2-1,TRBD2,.,CASKPSGKNNEQFF,TGCGCCAGCAAGCCTAGCGGGAAGAACAATGAGCAGTTCTTC
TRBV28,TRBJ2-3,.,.,CASSSNTDTQYF,TGTGCCAGCAGTTCAAACACAGATACGCAGTATTTT
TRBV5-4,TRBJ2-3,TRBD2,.,CASSLGLAGARDTQYF,TGTGCCAGCAGCTTGGGTCTAGCGGGAGCTAGGGATACGCAGTATTTT
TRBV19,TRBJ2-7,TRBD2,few,CASSDPPGTSGSFSSYEQYF,TGTGCCAGTAGTGACCCCCCCGGGACTAGCGGGTCCTTCAGCTCCTACGAGCAGTACTTC
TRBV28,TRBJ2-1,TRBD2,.,CASSSTLGTSGSAPREQFF,TGTGCCAGCAGTTCTACTCTCGGGACTAGCGGGAGCGCCCCACGTGAGCAGTTCTTC
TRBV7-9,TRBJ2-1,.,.,CASSPRTGWNEQFF,TGTGCCAGCAGCCCGCGGACTGGGTGGAATGAGCAGTTCTTC
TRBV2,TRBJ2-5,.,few,CASSGTGLETQYF,TGTGCCAGCAGTGGAACGGGACTAGAGACCCAGTACTTC
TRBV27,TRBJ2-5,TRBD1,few,CASSSGTVDQETQYF,TGTGCCAGCAGTTCCGGGACAGTCGACCAAGAGACCCAGTACTTC
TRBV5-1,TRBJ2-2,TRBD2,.,CASRSEGLTGELFF,TGCGCCAGCAGATCTGAGGGACTAACCGGGGAGCTGTTTTTT
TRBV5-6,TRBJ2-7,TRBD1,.,CASSRQGRNEQYF,TGTGCCAGCAGCAGACAGGGGCGGAACGAGCAGTACTTC
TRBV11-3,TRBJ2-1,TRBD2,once,CASSLDPGGGSGPNEQFF,TGTGCCAGCAGCTTAGATCCGGGGGGTGGTAGCGGGCCCAATGAGCAGTTCTTC
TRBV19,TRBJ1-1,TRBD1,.,CASRSDRVITEAFF,TGTGCCAGTAGGTCAGACAGGGTGATCACTGAAGCTTTCTTT
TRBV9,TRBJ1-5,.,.,CASSTQDSNQPQHF,TGTGCCAGCAGCACACAGGATAGCAATCAGCCCCAGCATTTT
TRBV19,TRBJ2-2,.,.,CASTPWGDTGELFF,TGTGCCAGTACCCCGTGGGGGGACACCGGGGAGCTGTTTTTT
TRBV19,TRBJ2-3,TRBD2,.,CASSEGGVEDTQYF,TGTGCCAGTAGCGAGGGAGGGGTTGAAGATACGCAGTATTTT
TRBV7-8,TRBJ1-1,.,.,CASSFGRGGNTEAFF,TGTGCCAGCAGCTTTGGGAGGGGAGGTAACACTGAAGCTTTCTTT
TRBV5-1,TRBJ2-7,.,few,CASSLSLARYEQYF,TGCGCCAGCAGCTTGTCCCTAGCCCGCTACGAGCAGTACTTC
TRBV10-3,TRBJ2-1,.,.,CAISESSSSYNEQFF,TGTGCCATCAGTGAGTCAAGTAGCTCCTACAATGAGCAGTTCTTC
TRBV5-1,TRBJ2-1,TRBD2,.,CASSTSGDYNEQFF,TGCGCCAGCAGCACTAGCGGGGACTACAATGAGCAGTTCTTC
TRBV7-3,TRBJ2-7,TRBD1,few,CASSLGQGADEQYF,TGTGCCAGCAGCTTAGGACAGGGGGCCGACGAGCAGTACTTC
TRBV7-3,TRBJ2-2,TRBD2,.,CASSLGLGGTGELFF,TGTGCCAGCAGCCTTGGACTAGGAGGCACCGGGGAGCTGTTTTTT
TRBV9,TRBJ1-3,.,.,CASSAGIQSGNTIYF,TGTGCCAGCAGCGCAGGGATTCAGAGTGGAAACACCATATATTTT
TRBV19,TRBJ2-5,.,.,CASSNSPTQYF,TGTGCCAGTAGTAATTCCCCAACCCAGTACTTC
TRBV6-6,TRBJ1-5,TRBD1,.,CASSYSPGQGAQPQHF,TGTGCCAGCAGTTACTCTCCGGGACAGGGCGCCCAGCCCCAGCATTTT
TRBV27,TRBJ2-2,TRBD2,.,CASNRAGDANTGELFF,TGTGCCAGCAATCGAGCGGGAGACGCGAACACCGGGGAGCTGTTTTTT
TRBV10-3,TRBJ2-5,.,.,CAISESREETQYF,TGTGCCATCAGTGAGTCGAGGGAAGAGACCCAGTACTTC
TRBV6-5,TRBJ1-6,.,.,CASRQGINSPLHF,TGTGCCAGCAGGCAGGGGATCAATTCACCCCTCCACTTT
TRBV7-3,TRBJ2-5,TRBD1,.,CASSLMGRGQQETQYF,TGTGCCAGCAGCTTAATGGGCAGGGGACAGCAAGAGACCCAGTACTTC
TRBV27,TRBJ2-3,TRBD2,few,CASSSGTSGLDTQYF,TGTGCCAGCAGTTCCGGGACTAGCGGGTTAGATACGCAGTATTTT
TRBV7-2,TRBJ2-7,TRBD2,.,CASSLVGTSGASYEQYF,TGTGCCAGCAGCCTCGTCGGCACTAGCGGGGCCTCCTACGAGCAGTACTTC
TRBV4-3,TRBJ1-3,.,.,CASSQDWGGGNTIYF,TGCGCCAGCAGCCAAGACTGGGGAGGCGGAAACACCATATATTTT
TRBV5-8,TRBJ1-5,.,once,CASSLGSGNNQPQHF,TGTGCCAGCAGCTTGGGGTCCGGGAATAATCAGCCCCAGCATTTT
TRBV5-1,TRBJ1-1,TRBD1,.,CASSGTGGSGTEAFF,TGCGCCAGCAGCGGGACAGGGGGCTCGGGCACTGAAGCTTTCTTT
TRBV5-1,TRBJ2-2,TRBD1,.,CASTQGTGGDHGELFF,TGCGCCAGCACCCAGGGGACAGGGGGCGACCACGGGGAGCTGTTTTTT
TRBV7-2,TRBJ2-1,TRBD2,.,CASSPTSGSYNEQFF,TGTGCCAGCAGCCCGACTAGCGGGAGCTACAATGAGCAGTTCTTC
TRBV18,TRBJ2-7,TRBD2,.,CASSPGLAGVSLLDEQYF,TGTGCCAGCTCACCAGGACTAGCGGGAGTTTCTTTATTAGACGAGCAGTACTTC
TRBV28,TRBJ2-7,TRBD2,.,CASSFYSLAGTHEQYF,TGTGCCAGCAGTTTTTATAGTCTAGCGGGCACCCACGAGCAGTACTTC
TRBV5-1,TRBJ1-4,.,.,CASSLQGEGEKLFF,TGCGCCAGCAGTTTACAGGGCGAAGGGGAAAAACTGTTTTTT
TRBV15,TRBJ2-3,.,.,CATSRDRGLTDTQYF,TGTGCCACCAGCAGAGATAGGGGCCTCACAGATACGCAGTATTTT
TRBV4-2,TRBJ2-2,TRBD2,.,CASSPSGLAGDTGELFF,TGTGCCAGCAGCCCTTCCGGACTAGCGGGAGACACCGGGGAGCTGTTTTTT
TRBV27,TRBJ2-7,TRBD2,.,CASSLESGSRTYEQYF,TGTGCCAGCAGTCTCGAAAGCGGGAGCAGAACTTACGAGCAGTACTTC